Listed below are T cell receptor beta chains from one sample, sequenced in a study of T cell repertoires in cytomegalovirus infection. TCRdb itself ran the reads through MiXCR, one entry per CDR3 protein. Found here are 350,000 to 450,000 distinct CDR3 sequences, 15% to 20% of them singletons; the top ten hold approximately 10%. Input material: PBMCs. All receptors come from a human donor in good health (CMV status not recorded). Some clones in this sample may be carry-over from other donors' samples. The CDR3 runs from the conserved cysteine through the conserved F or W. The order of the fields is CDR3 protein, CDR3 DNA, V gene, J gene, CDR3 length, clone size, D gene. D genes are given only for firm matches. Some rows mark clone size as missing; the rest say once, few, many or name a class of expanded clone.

cdr3_aa: CASSYPPGRTGVSGANVLTF
cdr3_nt: TGTGCCAGCAGTTACCCCCCGGGAAGGACAGGGGTTTCTGGGGCCAACGTCCTGACTTTC
v_call: TRBV6-2/TRBV6-3
j_call: TRBJ2-6
cdr3_length: 20
clone_size: once
d_call: TRBD1

cdr3_aa: CASSQPGVPYEQYF
cdr3_nt: TGCGCCAGCAGCCAACCGGGGGTGCCCTACGAGCAGTACTTC
v_call: TRBV4-1
j_call: TRBJ2-7
cdr3_length: 14
clone_size: NA
d_call: NA

cdr3_aa: CASSLESFAEGIMNTEAFF
cdr3_nt: TGTGCCAGCAGCTTAGAGTCGTTCGCGGAGGGGATTATGAACACTGAAGCTTTCTTT
v_call: TRBV11-2
j_call: TRBJ1-1
cdr3_length: 19
clone_size: NA
d_call: NA

cdr3_aa: CASSLPGTGAPTVYGYTF
cdr3_nt: TGTGCCAGCAGCTTACCCGGGACAGGAGCGCCAACTGTATATGGCTACACCTTC
v_call: TRBV7-2
j_call: TRBJ1-2
cdr3_length: 18
clone_size: many
d_call: TRBD1

cdr3_aa: CASSQDRGASYEQYF
cdr3_nt: TGCGCCAGCAGCCAAGACCGGGGGGCCTCCTACGAGCAGTACTTC
v_call: TRBV4-1
j_call: TRBJ2-7
cdr3_length: 15
clone_size: many
d_call: NA

cdr3_aa: CASSHERGSYNEQFF
cdr3_nt: TGTGCCAGCAGCCACGAGAGGGGCTCCTACAATGAGCAGTTCTTC
v_call: TRBV5-4
j_call: TRBJ2-1
cdr3_length: 15
clone_size: NA
d_call: NA

cdr3_aa: CASGGEHKPPGTEAFF
cdr3_nt: TGTGCCTCAGGAGGGGAACACAAACCCCCGGGGACTGAAGCTTTCTTT
v_call: TRBV12-3/TRBV12-4
j_call: TRBJ1-1
cdr3_length: 16
clone_size: NA
d_call: NA

cdr3_aa: CASSPLGREMAGANVLTF
cdr3_nt: TGTGCCAGCAGTCCCCTCGGGCGGGAGATGGCTGGGGCCAACGTCCTGACTTTC
v_call: TRBV27
j_call: TRBJ2-6
cdr3_length: 18
clone_size: many
d_call: TRBD2

cdr3_aa: CASSPSRLGTGAHQPQHF
cdr3_nt: TGTGCCAGCAGCCCAAGTAGGCTCGGGACAGGGGCACACCAGCCCCAGCATTTT
v_call: TRBV7-8
j_call: TRBJ1-5
cdr3_length: 18
clone_size: many
d_call: TRBD1

cdr3_aa: CASSKSGGMYNEQFF
cdr3_nt: TGTGCCAGCAGCAAATCCGGGGGAATGTACAATGAGCAGTTCTTC
v_call: TRBV7-2
j_call: TRBJ2-1
cdr3_length: 15
clone_size: many
d_call: NA

cdr3_aa: CASSQTGSNQPQHF
cdr3_nt: TGTGCCAGCAGCCAAACAGGGTCCAATCAGCCCCAGCATTTT
v_call: TRBV3-1
j_call: TRBJ1-5
cdr3_length: 14
clone_size: few
d_call: NA

cdr3_aa: CASSQDLGLANEQFF
cdr3_nt: TGTGCCAGCAGCCAAGATTTGGGACTAGCTAATGAGCAGTTCTTC
v_call: TRBV4-1
j_call: TRBJ2-1
cdr3_length: 15
clone_size: few
d_call: TRBD2

cdr3_aa: CASSQTSGSSRELFF
cdr3_nt: TGTGCCAGCAGCCAAACTAGCGGGAGTTCTAGGGAGCTGTTTTTT
v_call: TRBV5-4
j_call: TRBJ2-2
cdr3_length: 15
clone_size: many
d_call: TRBD2

cdr3_aa: CASSPRTLGPQYF
cdr3_nt: TGTGCCAGCAGCCCCCGGACTTTAGGGCCGCAGTATTTT
v_call: TRBV7-2
j_call: TRBJ2-3
cdr3_length: 13
clone_size: few
d_call: NA